These 21 T cell receptor beta chains originate from one sample sequenced in a study of OX40 agonist ivuxolimab in advanced cancers. Profiling relied on immunoSEQ multiplex PCR, and the TCRdb table lists in-frame clones only, not all of them. The sample holds more than 75,000 clones, approximately 85% seen once. Material: CD4+ or CD8+ T cells sorted from blood, obtained in a trial of the OX40 agonist ivuxolimab. The receptors come from an adult with an advanced solid tumor such as melanoma, head and neck, liver or kidney cancer.

The chain links TRBV11-2 to TRBJ1-1, with D maybe TRBD1 (5 bases). Trimming took off 4 bases at V and 0 bases at J, with 12 bases between the two ends. This CDR3 has 15 residues. Looked up from germline, CDR1 is SGHAT and CDR2 is FQNNGV. In DNA form, the CDR3 reads TGTGCCAGCAGCTCTCGTGGGGGTCTGAACACTGAAGCTTTCTTT. It yields the protein CASSSRGGLNTEAFF.

This rearrangement joins TRBV5-6 to TRBJ1-5, with D possibly TRBD1 on 6 matching bases. Germline lookup yields CDR1 SGHDT and CDR2 YYEEEE. The CDR3 totals 14 residues. V dropped 3 bases and J dropped 6 bases, with 13 bases sitting between them. This CDR3 is CASSSSGDPQPQHF. Here the CDR3 DNA reads TGTGCCAGCAGCTCGTCAGGGGACCCTCAGCCCCAGCATTTT.

The chain couples TRBV19 to TRBJ2-2, with 7 nucleotides matching TRBD1. Germline values: CDR1 LNHDA, CDR2 SQIVND (reference sequence). The CDR3 has 18 amino acids. J lost 0 bases, V lost 3 bases, and 10 bases had no gene match. CDR3 in DNA: TGTGCCAGTAGTATCGAGGGACAGTACAACGCGAACACCGGGGAGCTGTTTTTT. It encodes CASSIEGQYNANTGELFF.

This clone was found once. The chain has TRBV5-1 and TRBJ2-2; D might be TRBD1 (6 bases). This CDR3 spans 15 amino acids. Germline V lookup: CDR1 SGHRS, CDR2 YFSETQ. V shed 5 bases and J shed 0 bases, with 11 bases lying between them. The CDR3 here is CASRLGHTNTGELFF. DNA for the CDR3: TGCGCCAGCAGGCTGGGACATACGAACACCGGGGAGCTGTTTTTT. Based on the CDR3 plus reference TRBV5-1 and TRBJ2-2, the full variable domain is KAGVTQTPRYLIKTRGQQVTLSCSPISGHRSVSWYQQTPGQGLQFLFEYFSETQRNKGNFPGRFSGRQFSNSRSEMNVSTLELGDSALYLCASRLGHTNTGELFFGEGSRLTVL.

The chain joins TRBV6-5 to TRBJ1-1, with D perhaps TRBD1 (5 bases). In germline, CDR1 is MNHEY, CDR2 SVGAGI. V was trimmed by 6 bases and J by 2 bases, leaving 10 bases between them. The CDR3 loop spans 13 amino acids. The CDR3 protein is CASRSDRNTEAFF. The CDR3 nucleotides read TGTGCCAGCAGAAGCGACAGAAACACTGAAGCTTTCTTT.

This chain connects TRBV28 to TRBJ1-3, with D uncertain. The germline CDR1 and CDR2 sequences are MDHEN and SYDVKM. CDR3 length equals 16 residues. Between the trimmed V and J ends, which lost 1 base and 8 bases, there was a span of 18 bases. The DNA of the CDR3 is TGTGCCAGCAGTTTATCAGACCGCAGGAGGAAACACACCATATATTTT. Its protein product is CASSLSDRRRKHTIYF.

The V gene is TRBV2, the J gene TRBJ2-5; D is unresolved. From germline, CDR1 is SNHLY and CDR2 FYNNEI. V shed 4 bases and J shed 5 bases, with 8 bases lying between them. The CDR3 has 12 residues. As DNA, the CDR3 is TGTGCCAGCAGTGGGACCTGGGAGACCCAGTACTTC. Protein sequence: CASSGTWETQYF.

The rearrangement uses TRBV27 and TRBJ2-6; D uncertain. Germline lookup yields CDR1 MNHEY and CDR2 SMNVEV (reference sequence). The CDR3 sequence is 15 residues long. Trimming removed 5 bases from V and 1 base from J, with 9 bases in between. The CDR3 DNA is TGTGCCAGCAGTAAGACCATGTCTGGGGCCAACGTCCTGACTTTC. Translating it yields CASSKTMSGANVLTF.

The chain is built from TRBV7-9 and TRBJ1-2, with D perhaps matching TRBD1 (5 bases). Between the trimmed V and J ends, which lost 5 bases and 4 bases, there was a span of 11 bases. In germline, CDR1 is SEHNR, CDR2 FQNEAQ (reference sequence). CDR3 length: 13 amino acids. The CDR3 DNA follows: TGTGCCAGCAGCGATGACAGTTTCTATGGCTACACCTTC. It is translated as CASSDDSFYGYTF.

CDR3 amino acids: CASSRRREGGTDTQYF. For the CDR3, the DNA is TGTGCCAGCAGCCGCCGGCGGGAGGGGGGCACAGATACGCAGTATTTT. The V call is TRBV7-2, the J call TRBJ2-3, with 9 bases that match TRBD2. The V gene's germline CDR1 is SGHTA and CDR2 FQGNSA. V shed 5 bases, J shed 1 base, and the junction held 7 bases outside the gene matches. This CDR3 is 16 amino acids long. Full variable domain (outside the CDR3, taken from reference TRBV7-2 and TRBJ2-3): GAGVSQSPSNKVTEKGKDVELRCDPISGHTALYWYRQSLGQGLEFLIYFQGNSAPDKSGLPSDRFSAERTGGSVSTLTIQRTQQEDSAVYLCASSRRREGGTDTQYFGPGTRLTVL.

The chain recombines TRBV9 with TRBJ2-6, with D perhaps matching TRBD1 (7 bases). The CDR3 has 17 residues. The ends were cut back, 0 bases at V and 1 base at J, with 11 bases in the middle. Germline loops: CDR1 SGDLS, CDR2 YYNGEE. The CDR3 here is CASSVVQGGSGANVLTF. The CDR3 DNA reads as TGTGCCAGCAGCGTAGTGCAGGGGGGTTCTGGGGCCAACGTCCTGACTTTC.

The rearrangement joins TRBV6-1 to TRBJ2-2; D is undetermined. The V end lost 1 base, the J end lost 0 bases, and 6 bases lay between the germline ends. Germline V gene sequence: CDR1 MNHNS, CDR2 SASEGT. This CDR3 contains 15 residues. The CDR3 loop is CASSEGQANTGELFF. The CDR3 DNA is TGTGCCAGCAGTGAAGGTCAAGCGAACACCGGGGAGCTGTTTTTT.

This clone was observed once. J is TRBJ1-2 and V is TRBV6-6, with 9 bases aligning to TRBD1. The CDR3 totals 13 residues. Per the germline V gene, CDR1 is MNHNY and CDR2 is SVGAGI (reference sequence). V lost 6 bases and J lost 8; bases outside the gene matches: 7. The CDR3 region has the DNA TGTGCCAGCAGCCCCGGGACAGGGAGGGGCTACACCTTC. It codes for CASSPGTGRGYTF.

V is TRBV6-5 and J is TRBJ1-3; D remains ambiguous. The CDR3 sequence is 14 residues long. Germline values: CDR1 MNHEY, CDR2 SVGAGI. The V end lost 6 bases, the J end lost 0 bases, and 9 bases lay between the germline ends. The DNA of the CDR3 is TGTGCCAGCAGGGAGGACGGCTCTGGAAACACCATATATTTT. Its translation: CASREDGSGNTIYF.

The chain is built from TRBV10-3 and TRBJ1-6; possible D gene TRBD1, 5 bases. The CDR3 extends over 13 amino acids. CDR1 and CDR2 from the germline V gene are ENHRY and SYGVKD. V lost 10 bases, J lost 8 bases, and 15 bases lay in between. In nucleotides, the CDR3 is TGTGCCACCCTTCAGACAGAATATTCACCCCTCCACTTT. Translated: CATLQTEYSPLHF.

J is TRBJ2-1 and V is TRBV6-5; 14 bases agree with TRBD2. The CDR3 totals 15 residues. After removal of 5 bases from V and 8 bases from J, the junction contained 5 bases not matched to a gene. Germline CDR1 and CDR2: MNHEY and SVGAGI. The CDR3 here is CASSGGLAGVYEQFF. CDR3 DNA: TGTGCCAGCAGTGGGGGACTAGCGGGAGTATATGAGCAGTTCTTC.

The CDR3 spells CASSQDLRRIQYF. In nucleotides, the CDR3 is TGCGCCAGCAGCCAAGATCTGAGACGGATTCAGTACTTC. The V call is TRBV4-3, the J call TRBJ2-4, with D unclear. Germline CDR1 reads LGHNA; CDR2 reads YSLEER. Deletions cut 0 bases from V and 10 bases from J, with 10 bases between. The CDR3 is made up of 13 amino acids.

V gene TRBV6-1 combines with J gene TRBJ2-7, with 7 bases identical to TRBD1. Germline CDR1 MNHNS, CDR2 SASEGT. V was pared by 2 bases and J by 1 base, with 11 bases of the junction left unmatched. The CDR3 covers 17 residues. The CDR3 sequence is CASSEPFGQDFSYEQYF. For the CDR3, the DNA is TGTGCCAGCAGTGAACCGTTCGGACAGGACTTTTCCTACGAGCAGTACTTC.

This chain uses TRBV29-1 with TRBJ1-1; tentatively, D is TRBD1 (5 bases). This CDR3 comprises 12 residues. V lost 2 bases and J lost 9, with 13 bases in between. Germline V gene sequence: CDR1 SQVTM, CDR2 ANQGSEA. The CDR3 is CSVEREEGKAFF. The CDR3 DNA follows: TGCAGCGTTGAACGGGAGGAGGGGAAAGCTTTCTTT.

The chain carries TRBV5-4 and TRBJ2-5; D is ambiguous. The CDR3 loop spans 11 amino acids. Trimming stripped 4 bases from V and 1 base from J, with 2 bases between. Germline V gene data show CDR1 as SGHNT and CDR2 as YYREEE (reference sequence). CDR3 loop: CASSLQETQYF. As DNA, the CDR3 is TGTGCCAGCAGCCTCCAAGAGACCCAGTACTTC.

This chain links TRBV5-1 with TRBJ2-3, with TRBD2 matching over 10 bases. Germline CDR1 is SGHRS and CDR2 is YFSETQ. J lost 4 bases, V lost 4 bases, and 3 bases had no gene match. CDR3 length: 14 residues. The CDR3 DNA reads TGCGCCAGCAGCAGTAGCGGGAGGTCAGATACGCAGTATTTT. This sequence encodes CASSSSGRSDTQYF.